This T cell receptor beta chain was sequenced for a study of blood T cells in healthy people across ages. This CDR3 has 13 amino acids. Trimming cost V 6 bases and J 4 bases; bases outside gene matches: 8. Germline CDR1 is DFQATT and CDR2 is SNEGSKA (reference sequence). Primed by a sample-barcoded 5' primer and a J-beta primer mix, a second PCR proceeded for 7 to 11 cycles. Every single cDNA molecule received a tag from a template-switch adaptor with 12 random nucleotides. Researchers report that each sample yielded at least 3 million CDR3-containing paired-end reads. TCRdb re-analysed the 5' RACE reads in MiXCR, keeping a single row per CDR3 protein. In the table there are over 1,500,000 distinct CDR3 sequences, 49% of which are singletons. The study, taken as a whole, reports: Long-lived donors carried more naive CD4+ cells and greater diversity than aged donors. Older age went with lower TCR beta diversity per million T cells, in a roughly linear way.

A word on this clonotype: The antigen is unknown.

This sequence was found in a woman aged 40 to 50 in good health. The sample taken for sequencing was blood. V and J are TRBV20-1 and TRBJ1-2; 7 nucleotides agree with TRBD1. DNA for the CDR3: TGCAGTGCCCCCGTCGACAGGGCCTATGGCTACACCTTC. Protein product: CSAPVDRAYGYTF.